This T cell receptor beta chain was sequenced for a study of stem cell transplantation in POMP-related autoinflammatory disease. Libraries were prepared by immunoSEQ multiplex PCR; TCRdb keeps only in-frame clonotypes and omits some of them. The sample contains over 60,000 clones, approximately 91% of which appear only once. Per the germline V gene, CDR1 is MDHEN and CDR2 is SYDVKM. V was clipped by 6 bases and J by 6 bases, with 11 bases between them. The CDR3 contains 12 residues. The clonotype originates from a human patient with POMP-related autoinflammation and immune dysregulation (PRAID). Some T cells may trace back to the graft donor. Material: CD4+ T cells from PBMCs, obtained after stem cell transplantation. The rearrangement joins TRBV28 to TRBJ1-1; a weak D match, TRBD1 (6 bases). This CDR3 reads CASSLGGAEAFF. The DNA for the CDR3 is TGTGCCAGCAGCCTCGGGGGCGCTGAAGCTTTCTTT.